This entry features one T cell receptor beta chain sequence. The data belong to a study of siplizumab effects on memory and regulatory T cells. In germline, CDR1 is MNHEY, CDR2 SVGAGI. The CDR3 extends over 12 amino acids. Trimming took 6 bases from V and 5 from J, leaving 11 bases between them. The repertoire was sequenced with immunoSEQ multiplex PCR; TCRdb's copy has only in-frame clones and lacks some. The sample holds fewer than 120,000 clones, approximately 92% seen once. The sequence derives from a human donor in good health. The V call is TRBV6-5, the J call TRBJ2-7; D remains ambiguous. The sample consisted of CD4+ T cells sorted from blood. CDR3 bases: TGTGCCAGCAGCCGCTATCCGGACGAGCAGTACTTC. Translation gives CASSRYPDEQYF.